The 22 T cell receptor beta chains in this list originate from one sample, sequenced in a study of regulatory T cells in long-lasting Graves disease. Time point given: persistent/refractory GD, antithyroid drugs over 5 years with positive TRAb. The TCR library was made from RNA that had been extracted from PBMCs in TRIzol. Construction of TCR beta libraries relied on iRepertoire HTBI primers and on Arm-PCR targeting CDR3 regions. TCRdb re-analysed the multiplex PCR reads in MiXCR, keeping a single row per CDR3 protein. The repertoire holds about 340,000 distinct CDR3 sequences, around 20% seen once, with 29% in the top ten. The sequencing here drew on peripheral blood mononuclear cells (PBMCs), taken when the disease was refractory, from a patient treated with antithyroid drugs. All receptors come from a female donor with Graves disease.

The sample holds many counts of this clonotype. The chain combines TRBV28 with TRBJ1-1; maybe TRBD1 (6 bases). Germline CDR1 is MDHEN and CDR2 is SYDVKM. The V and J ends lost 3 bases and 3 bases respectively, with 17 bases between them. The CDR3 covers 16 residues. CDR3 amino acids: CASSFQDSQSDTEAFF. CDR3 DNA: TGTGCCAGCAGTTTTCAGGACAGTCAGTCGGACACTGAAGCTTTCTTT.

At least ten counts were recorded for this clonotype. This chain connects TRBV2 to TRBJ1-2; no definite D call. The CDR3 has 14 residues. CDR1 is SNHLY and CDR2 is FYNNEI in the germline V gene. V was pared by 7 bases and J by 8 bases, with 20 bases between. The CDR3 DNA sequence: TGTGCCAGCAACATGAAGGGTAGGTTAGAAGGCTACACCTTC. Translating gives CASNMKGRLEGYTF.

This clonotype was detected a few times. V gene TRBV6-2 or TRBV6-3 combines with J gene TRBJ2-7; 7 nucleotides agree with TRBD1. After removal of 5 bases from V and 0 bases from J, the junction contained 7 bases not matched to a gene. The CDR3 length is 15 residues. Germline-derived CDR1 and CDR2 are MNHEY and SVGEGT. CDR3 residues: CASSEEAGGSYEQYF. The DNA of the CDR3 is TGTGCCAGCAGTGAAGAGGCAGGGGGCTCCTACGAGCAGTACTTC.

This clonotype was seen ten or more times. V is TRBV27 and J is TRBJ1-4, with D tentatively TRBD1 (6 bases). Germline values: CDR1 MNHEY, CDR2 SMNVEV (reference sequence). CDR3 length equals 14 residues. V shed 4 bases and J shed 8 bases, with 14 bases lying between them. The CDR3 sequence is CASSSRDKEEKLFF. The CDR3 nucleotides are TGTGCCAGCAGTTCCCGGGACAAGGAGGAAAAACTGTTTTTT.

This clonotype has only one observation. A much larger clone sits a single nucleotide away, making a read error possible. The CDR3 DNA reads TGTGCCAGCAGCTCTAGTAGCAGAAGCTACACCTTC. Translating it yields CASSSSSRSYTF. The chain employs TRBV7-9 and TRBJ1-2; D unresolved. Germline V gene sequence: CDR1 SEHNR, CDR2 FQNEAQ (reference sequence). The V end lost 4 bases, the J end lost 9 bases, and 12 bases lay between the germline ends. The CDR3 spans 12 residues. Full variable domain (remainder filled in from reference TRBV7-9 and TRBJ1-2): DTGVSQNPRHKITKRGQNVTFRCDPISEHNRLYWYRQTLGQGPEFLTYFQNEAQLEKSRLLSDRFSAERPKGSFSTLEIQRTEQGDSAMYLCASSSSSRSYTFGSGTRLTVV.

The chain is built from TRBV5-1 and TRBJ2-7; D is tentatively TRBD1 or TRBD2 (5 bases each). V shed 4 bases and J shed 2 bases, with 16 bases lying between them. This CDR3 region has 15 residues. Looked up from germline, CDR1 is SGHRS and CDR2 is YFSETQ. The CDR3 DNA follows: TGCGCCAGCAGCGGACCCGGGACGGTAGCCTACGAGCAGTACTTC. It encodes CASSGPGTVAYEQYF. Full variable domain (outside the CDR3, taken from reference TRBV5-1 and TRBJ2-7): KAGVTQTPRYLIKTRGQQVTLSCSPISGHRSVSWYQQTPGQGLQFLFEYFSETQRNKGNFPGRFSGRQFSNSRSEMNVSTLELGDSALYLCASSGPGTVAYEQYFGPGTRLTVT.

As concerns this clonotype: A read error is possible here, since a much larger clone lies one base away. The genes are TRBV12-3 or TRBV12-4 and TRBJ2-7; tentatively, D is TRBD2 (5 bases). This CDR3 region has 13 residues. CDR3 coding DNA: TGTGCCGGCAGGTTGTCGGGGTCCTACGAGCAGTACTTC. Its translation: CAGRLSGSYEQYF.

The rearrangement joins TRBV12-3 or TRBV12-4 to TRBJ1-4; 8 positions match TRBD1. The CDR3 consists of 15 residues. V shed 3 bases, J shed 7 bases, and the junction held 7 bases outside the gene matches. The CDR3 region is CASSFGDRSGEKLFF. DNA for the CDR3: TGTGCCAGCAGTTTCGGGGACAGGTCGGGTGAAAAACTGTTTTTT.

Only a few counts were recorded for this clonotype. The chain couples TRBV4-1 to TRBJ1-5; D not resolved. CDR3 length equals 14 residues. Trimming cost V 1 base and J 6 bases, with 10 bases left between them. Germline CDR1 reads MGHRA; CDR2 reads YSYEKL. CDR3 nucleotide sequence: TGCGCCAGCAGCCAAGCTGGGATTGGTCAGCCCCAGCATTTT. Protein: CASSQAGIGQPQHF.

J is TRBJ2-1 and V is TRBV28; 13 nucleotides align to TRBD2. This CDR3 is 16 amino acids long. Per the germline V gene, CDR1 is MDHEN and CDR2 is SYDVKM. The trim removed 3 bases at V and 6 bases at J, leaving 5 bases unmatched. CDR3 amino acids: CASSFPGLAGLNEQFF. In nucleotides, the CDR3 is TGTGCCAGCAGTTTCCCGGGACTAGCGGGACTCAATGAGCAGTTCTTC.

This clonotype has a handful of counts. The J gene is TRBJ2-2, the V gene TRBV29-1; 7 bases agree with TRBD2. Germline V gene lookup returns CDR1 SQVTM and CDR2 ANQGSEA. V gave up 3 bases and J gave up 5 bases; unmatched junction bases: 9. The CDR3 is 15 residues long. The CDR3 DNA follows: TGCAGCGTTGACGGGCGGGAGTTGGGTACCGGGGAGCTGTTTTTT. Its protein is CSVDGRELGTGELFF.

The chain couples TRBV25-1 to TRBJ1-2; D may be TRBD1 (5 bases). V lost 5 bases to trimming and J lost 5 bases, with 18 bases between them. The CDR3 loop spans 15 amino acids. Germline CDR1 is MGHDK and CDR2 is SYGVNS. CDR3 coding DNA: TGTGCCAGCAGTAAATCGGGAGGGGCTGCGTATGGCTACACCTTC. Its protein product is CASSKSGGAAYGYTF.

This clonotype has at least ten counts. This chain links TRBV10-3 with TRBJ2-2, with D perhaps being TRBD1 or TRBD2 (5 bases each). The ends were cut back, 3 bases at V and 1 base at J, with 9 bases in the middle. Germline lookup yields CDR1 ENHRY and CDR2 SYGVKD. CDR3 length: 15 residues. CDR3 nucleotides: TGTGCCATCAGTGATCTGGGACGGAACACCGGGGAGCTGTTTTTT. Translating gives CAISDLGRNTGELFF.

V gene TRBV11-1 combines with J gene TRBJ1-1; a possible D gene is TRBD1 (5 bases). Germline CDR1 and CDR2: SGHAT and FQDESV (reference sequence). This CDR3 has 14 residues. Trimming stripped 0 bases from V and 5 bases from J, with 10 bases between. Written as DNA, the CDR3 is TGTGCCAGCAGCTTAGCAAGGGGCCGTACTGAAGCTTTCTTT. It is translated as CASSLARGRTEAFF.

This clonotype showed up many times. The genes are TRBV2 and TRBJ2-2; 8 bases align to TRBD2. CDR1 and CDR2 (germline): SNHLY, FYNNEI. This CDR3 has 16 amino acids. J lost 4 bases, V lost 3 bases, and 7 bases had no gene match. The CDR3 sequence: CASSEGLGRSTGELFF. CDR3 sequence (DNA): TGTGCCAGCAGTGAGGGACTAGGGAGGAGCACCGGGGAGCTGTTTTTT.

This clonotype has only one observation. With only one base between it and a far larger clone, this is likely a read error. The chain's CDR3 is CASSAFKEIQYF. DNA for the CDR3: TGTGCCAGCAGTGCCTTTAAAGAGATCCAGTACTTC. The rearrangement joins TRBV9 to TRBJ2-5; no definite D call. Germline CDR1 is SGDLS and CDR2 is YYNGEE. The CDR3 consists of 12 residues. The variable domain in full, completed from reference TRBV9 and TRBJ2-5, reads DSGVTQTPKHLITATGQRVTLRCSPRSGDLSVYWYQQSLDQGLQFLIQYYNGEERAKGNILERFSAQQFPDLHSELNLSSLELGDSALYFCASSAFKEIQYFGPGTRLLVL.

This chain joins TRBV6-4 and TRBJ2-7, with TRBD2 identical over 12 bases. The germline CDR1 and CDR2 sequences are MRHNA and SNTAGT. The CDR3 contains 14 residues. V lost 10 bases and J lost 0; bases outside the gene matches: 4. The CDR3 loop is CATLAGGSSYEQYF. CDR3 DNA: TGTGCCACACTAGCGGGGGGCAGCTCCTACGAGCAGTACTTC.

The gene calls are TRBV5-1 and TRBJ2-7; D is uncertain. The germline CDR1 and CDR2 sequences are SGHRS and YFSETQ. CDR3 length: 13 residues. Trimming stripped 4 bases from V and 2 bases from J, with 10 bases between. Here the CDR3 DNA reads TGCGCCAGCAGCCCCCTGGAAGCCTACGAGCAGTACTTC. Amino acids: CASSPLEAYEQYF.

In regard to this clonotype: The junction does not match germline at one end; this may be a read error. The chain carries TRBV4-3 and TRBJ1-1; D gene unclear. CDR1 and CDR2 (germline): LGHNA, YSLEER. This CDR3 is built from 15 residues. The chain's CDR3 is CTSSGNPSVNTEAFF. In DNA, the CDR3 is TGCACCAGCAGCGGAAACCCATCCGTGAACACTGAAGCTTTCTTT.

This clonotype was observed a handful of times. The chain combines TRBV5-1 with TRBJ2-7; no reliable D call. CDR3 length: 14 amino acids. V shed 0 bases and J shed 4 bases, with 11 bases lying between them. Germline values: CDR1 SGHRS, CDR2 YFSETQ. CDR3 sequence reads: CASSLDYAEYEQYF. CDR3 DNA: TGCGCCAGCAGCTTGGATTATGCCGAATACGAGCAGTACTTC.

This clonotype was seen a few times. The chain links TRBV20-1 to TRBJ2-7; 7 bases fit TRBD2. CDR1 and CDR2 (germline): DFQATT, SNEGSKA (reference sequence). This CDR3 contains 18 residues. CDR3 protein: CSARGASGKTPGSYEQYF. The CDR3 nucleotides are TGCAGCGCTCGAGGGGCTAGCGGTAAGACTCCGGGATCCTACGAGCAGTACTTC.

This clonotype was detected many times. As DNA, the CDR3 is TGTGCCAGCAGTCGACTTGACAGGCGGTACGAGCAGTACTTC. The encoded protein is CASSRLDRRYEQYF. The J gene is TRBJ2-7, the V gene TRBV12-3 or TRBV12-4; a weak D match, TRBD1 (6 bases). There are 14 residues in the CDR3. V gave up 5 bases and J gave up 4 bases, with 15 bases separating them.